This T cell receptor (beta chain) is drawn from a study of control samples from healthy donors and cancer patients. The germline V gene encodes CDR1 KGHDR and CDR2 SFDVKD. The CDR3 consists of 13 residues. V was cut by 5 bases and J by 0 bases, with 6 bases left in between. Libraries were prepared by immunoSEQ multiplex PCR; TCRdb keeps only in-frame clonotypes and omits some of them. The data show roughly 100,000 clones, roughly 85% seen once. Sample: blood. The chain employs TRBV24-1 and TRBJ1-1, with D uncertain. The receptor's source is a woman in her forties or fifties in good health. CDR3 DNA: TGTGCCACCAGTGGAGCGGTGAACACTGAAGCTTTCTTT. Encoded protein: CATSGAVNTEAFF.